This T cell receptor (beta chain) appears in the sequencing data of a study of control samples from healthy donors and cancer patients. Germline trimming cut 6 bases from V and 2 bases from J; bases unmatched to any gene: 3. The CDR3 loop spans 12 amino acids. Germline CDR1 and CDR2: GTSNPN and SVGIG (reference sequence). The protocol was immunoSEQ multiplex PCR, while the TCRdb copy is restricted to in-frame clones and leaves out a portion. The table shows over 120,000 clones, with 91% occurring only once. Sequencing used blood. This receptor was obtained from a man aged 25-45 years in good health. The chain joins TRBV30 to TRBJ1-1, with 7 positions matching TRBD1. The CDR3 here is CACRTGNTEAFF. In DNA form, the CDR3 reads TGTGCCTGCCGGACAGGAAACACTGAAGCTTTCTTT.